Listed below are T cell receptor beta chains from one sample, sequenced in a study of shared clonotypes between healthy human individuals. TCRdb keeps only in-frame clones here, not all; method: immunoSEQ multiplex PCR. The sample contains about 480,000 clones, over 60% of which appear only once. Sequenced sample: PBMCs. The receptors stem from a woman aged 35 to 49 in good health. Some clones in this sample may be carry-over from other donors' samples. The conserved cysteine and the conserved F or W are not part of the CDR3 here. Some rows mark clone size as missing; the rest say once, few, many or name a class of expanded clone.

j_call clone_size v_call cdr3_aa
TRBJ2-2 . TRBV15 ATSRPGRGAGELF
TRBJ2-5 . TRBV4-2 ASSRDQETQY
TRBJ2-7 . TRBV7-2 ASRPGLATAHEQY
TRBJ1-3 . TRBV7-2 ASRGQGVADTIY
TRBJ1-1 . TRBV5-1 ASSLVGGKNTEAF
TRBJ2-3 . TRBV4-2 ASSPEGESDTHTDTQY
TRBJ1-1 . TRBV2 ASSEMTGGTDTEAF
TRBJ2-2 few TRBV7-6 ASSLGPGTGPSNTGELF
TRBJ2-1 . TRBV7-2 ASSPPTSVTYNEQF
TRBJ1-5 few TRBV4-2 ASSRGGEVNQPQH
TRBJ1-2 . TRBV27 ASSRQGEVGYT
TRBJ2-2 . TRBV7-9 ASSFRLADTGELF
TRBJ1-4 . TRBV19 ASSTPGGETNEKLF
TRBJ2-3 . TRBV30 AWSVLAGGLDTQY
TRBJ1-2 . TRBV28 ASSESLVNYGYT
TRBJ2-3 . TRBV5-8 ASSSGQEGGTDTQY
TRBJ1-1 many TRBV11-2 ASSQARGTEAF
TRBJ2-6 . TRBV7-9 ASSLGGRGRTGANVLT
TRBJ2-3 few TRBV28 AIIAGGSSTDTQY
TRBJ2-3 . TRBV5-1 ASSLAGGRDADTQY
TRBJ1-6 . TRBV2 ASRTGQGGSPLH
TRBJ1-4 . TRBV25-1 ASSGRSRGSEKLF
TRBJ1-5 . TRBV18 ASSPRSQNQPQH
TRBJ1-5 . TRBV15 ATARYSNQPQH
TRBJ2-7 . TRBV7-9 ASSPTTGTGRYEQY
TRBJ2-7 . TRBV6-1 ASLMGAGSSYEQY
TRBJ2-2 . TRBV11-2 ASSSTPGPGELF
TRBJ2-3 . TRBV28 ASSSTSRGGTDTQY
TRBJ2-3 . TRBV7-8 ASSPRAGGDPDTQY
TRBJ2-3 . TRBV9 ASSATASSGSTDTQY
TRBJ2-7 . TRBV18 ASSPPPVPGTYEQY
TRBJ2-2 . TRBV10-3 AISPLSGHNTGELF
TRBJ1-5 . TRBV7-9 ASSPTGDQPQH
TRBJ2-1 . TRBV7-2 ASSWTSGSDEQF